This entry is about one T cell receptor beta chain. Using roughly 200 ng DNA, 30,000 to 35,000 T cell genomes, the sorted-subset replicate PCRs were run. Sequencing was performed with immunoSEQ multiplex PCR; in TCRdb, only in-frame clones are kept and a portion is missing. The sample carries some 2,500,000 clones, just under 95% recorded once. The entry originates in a study of shared clonotypes between healthy human individuals. The CDR3 length is 16 residues. Germline CDR1 MNHNS, CDR2 SASEGT. V was clipped by 4 bases and J by 1 base; unmatched bases: 10. The sequencing input was naive CD4+ T cells from PBMCs. Subset specified: CD45RA+ positively selected. This receptor was obtained from a man aged 18 to 29 in good health. Some clones in this sample may be carry-over from other donors' samples. This rearrangement joins TRBV6-1 to TRBJ2-7; TRBD1 aligns across 7 bases. The CDR3 loop reads CASSAPRTGLSYEQYF. The CDR3, as DNA: TGTGCCAGCAGTGCCCCAAGGACAGGCCTATCCTACGAGCAGTACTTC.